This T cell receptor beta chain was sequenced during a study of immune evolution from preneoplasia to lung adenocarcinoma. Study outcomes and limitations: Top clone frequencies peaked in normal lung, apparently declining through invasive adenocarcinoma.

The assay was immunoSEQ multiplex PCR, and TCRdb's table has in-frame clones only and misses some. This sample has roughly 4,800 clones, with roughly 88% found just once. With respect to this clone: Its antigen is as yet unknown.

V was pared by 3 bases and J by 4 bases, with 10 bases between. This CDR3 has 14 residues. Germline V gives CDR1 MGHDK, CDR2 SYGVNS. Two lung cancer pathologists independently confirmed each histologic diagnosis. The sample comprised FFPE atypical adenomatous hyperplasia tissue from the lung. Subset defined: atypical adenomatous hyperplasia (AAH), lung preneoplasia. The chain is built from TRBV25-1 and TRBJ2-1, with D hard to call. This sequence was found in a person between 65 and 79 years old with lung adenocarcinoma. The CDR3 DNA sequence: TGTGCCAGCAGTGATAGGTTGGGGTACAATGAGCAGTTCTTC. Translation gives CASSDRLGYNEQFF.